The rows below give T cell receptor beta chains drawn from one sample of a study of T cell changes during pregnancy in multiple sclerosis. This table comes from immunoSEQ multiplex PCR, and its TCRdb copy is limited to in-frame clones, with some not included. The sample records roughly 75,000 clones, over 75% being singletons. The specimen comprised peripheral blood, sampled before pregnancy. The origin of the receptors is a female donor with multiple sclerosis, enrolled in a pregnancy study. Both conserved end residues are part of each CDR3. The D gene is left open where the match is weak. Only part of the rows carry a size: once, few, many, or a class if the clone is expanded.

d_gene | abundance | j_gene | v_gene | CDR3aa | CDR3nt
. | . | TRBJ2-1 | TRBV6-5 | CASSQGRAEQFF | TGTGCCAGCAGCCAGGGAAGGGCTGAGCAGTTCTTC
TRBD1 | . | TRBJ2-7 | TRBV30 | CAWSLGTGSRQYF | TGTGCCTGGAGCCTCGGGACAGGATCTAGGCAGTACTTC
TRBD1 | . | TRBJ2-2 | TRBV6-1 | CASSWDRNTGELFF | TGTGCCAGCAGCTGGGACAGGAACACCGGGGAGCTGTTTTTT
. | . | TRBJ1-5 | TRBV2 | CASTIEGGSNQPQHF | TGTGCCAGCACCATAGAAGGGGGAAGCAATCAGCCCCAGCATTTT
. | few | TRBJ1-5 | TRBV10-1 | CASSMGEGQPQHF | TGCGCCAGTTCAATGGGAGAGGGTCAGCCCCAGCATTTT
. | . | TRBJ1-3 | TRBV5-4 | CASSWAPGNTIYF | TGTGCCAGCAGTTGGGCCCCTGGAAACACCATATATTTT
. | . | TRBJ1-4 | TRBV7-9 | CASSQAGEKLFF | TGTGCCAGCAGCCAAGCGGGTGAAAAACTGTTTTTT
. | . | TRBJ2-7 | TRBV7-6 | CASSSEPGHPYEQYF | TGTGCCAGCAGCTCAGAACCGGGACATCCCTACGAGCAGTACTTC
TRBD1 | . | TRBJ2-7 | TRBV13 | CASSLRQGVLNEQYF | TGTGCCAGCAGCCTTAGACAGGGGGTGCTAAACGAGCAGTACTTC
. | . | TRBJ2-2 | TRBV7-2 | CASSLYSTGELFF | TGTGCCAGCAGCTTATACTCTACCGGGGAGCTGTTTTTT
. | . | TRBJ1-2 | TRBV7-9 | CASSQGVYYGYTF | TGTGCCAGCAGTCAAGGGGTATACTATGGCTACACCTTC
. | . | TRBJ1-1 | TRBV7-2 | CASSLGHLMAAFF | TGTGCCAGCAGCTTAGGACACCTGATGGCAGCTTTCTTT
. | . | TRBJ2-7 | TRBV6-5 | CASSYFTDISYEQYF | TGTGCCAGCAGTTACTTTACGGACATCTCCTACGAGCAGTACTTC
. | . | TRBJ2-1 | TRBV5-4 | CASSLARGDEQFF | TGTGCCAGCAGCTTGGCCAGGGGAGATGAGCAGTTCTTC
TRBD1 | . | TRBJ1-5 | TRBV19 | CASTSRTGIDQPQHF | TGTGCCAGTACCTCCCGGACAGGGATCGATCAGCCCCAGCATTTT
. | . | TRBJ2-7 | TRBV18 | CASSPSQGKASVQYF | TGTGCCAGCTCACCGTCCCAGGGAAAGGCGAGCGTGCAGTACTTC
TRBD1 | . | TRBJ1-5 | TRBV6-6 | CASRSGGQGAYQPQHF | TGTGCCAGCAGATCTGGGGGACAGGGGGCCTATCAGCCCCAGCATTTT
. | . | TRBJ1-2 | TRBV5-1 | CASSLTGHGYTF | TGCGCCAGCAGCTTGACAGGGCATGGCTACACCTTC
. | . | TRBJ2-4 | TRBV7-2 | CASSFRTQNIQYF | TGTGCCAGCAGCTTTCGGACACAAAACATTCAGTACTTC
TRBD1 | once | TRBJ1-6 | TRBV6-5 | CASNLSGTGNSPLHF | TGTGCCAGCAATCTATCCGGGACAGGGAATTCACCCCTCCACTTT
. | . | TRBJ2-5 | TRBV19 | CASSPTGSETQYF | TGTGCCAGTAGTCCAACAGGGTCAGAGACCCAGTACTTC
TRBD1 | . | TRBJ1-6 | TRBV7-2 | CASRLDRGSYNSPLHF | TGTGCCAGCCGATTGGACAGGGGGTCCTATAATTCACCCCTCCACTTT
. | . | TRBJ2-2 | TRBV11-2 | CASSMEARGWTGELFF | TGTGCCAGCAGTATGGAGGCCAGGGGATGGACCGGGGAGCTGTTTTTT
TRBD1 | . | TRBJ1-2 | TRBV30 | CAWFDRGEYGYTF | TGTGCCTGGTTCGACAGGGGAGAATATGGCTACACCTTC
TRBD2 | . | TRBJ2-5 | TRBV9 | CASSVGVGGTQETQYF | TGTGCCAGCAGCGTAGGGGTCGGGGGGACCCAAGAGACCCAGTACTTC
. | . | TRBJ1-6 | TRBV21-1 | CAVWVEGSPLHF | TGTGCCGTCTGGGTGGAGGGTTCACCCCTCCACTTT
. | . | TRBJ2-1 | TRBV29-1 | CSVERLWNEQFF | TGCAGCGTTGAACGACTTTGGAATGAGCAGTTCTTC
TRBD1 | once | TRBJ1-2 | TRBV23-1 | CASPRADRVYGYTF | TGCGCCAGCCCCAGGGCGGACAGGGTCTATGGCTACACCTTC
. | . | TRBJ2-5 | TRBV27 | CASSLSLGAWETQYF | TGTGCCAGCAGTTTATCGTTGGGGGCCTGGGAGACCCAGTACTTC
. | . | TRBJ2-2 | TRBV14 | CASSHYNYPTYVANTGELFF | TGTGCCAGCAGCCATTACAACTATCCCACATATGTAGCGAACACCGGGGAGCTGTTTTTT
. | . | TRBJ2-3 | TRBV5-1 | CASSLDHTDTQYF | TGCGCCAGCAGCCTAGACCACACAGATACGCAGTATTTT
TRBD2 | . | TRBJ2-7 | TRBV28 | CASSLVAGGFEQYF | TGTGCCAGCAGTTTAGTGGCGGGGGGGTTCGAGCAGTACTTC